This T cell receptor beta chain was captured by sequencing in a study of T cells after yellow fever vaccination. V was pared by 3 bases and J by 14 bases, with 15 bases of the junction left unmatched. The CDR3 is made up of 15 amino acids. As for this clonotype: The antigen is undetermined.

One entry per CDR3 protein, called by TCRdb with MiXCR from the 5' RACE reads. This table has just under 600,000 distinct CDR3 sequences, less than 15% appearing once. Whole-study findings and limits: Most primary-vaccination clones reappeared after the booster (more than 95% CD4, about 87% CD8). Abundant clonotypes from the bulk population could have been carried over as contaminants into FACS-sorted repertoires. Overall, a small share of clonotypes was seen in both CD4 and CD8 compartments.

The sequence derives from a man under 40 who received the YFV17D yellow fever vaccine. The chain is built from TRBV12-3 or TRBV12-4 and TRBJ1-4; 7 nucleotides match TRBD1. The material was PBMCs, obtained on the day of the yellow fever booster vaccination. The CDR3 nucleotides read TGTGCCAGCAGTTTTGGGACAGTCCCTAATGAAGGGCTGTTTTTT. It yields the protein CASSFGTVPNEGLFF.